These 26 T cell receptor beta chains were all obtained from the same sample, sequenced in a study of human T cells and chemical hapten exposure (dated by TCRdb to the early 2020s). Libraries came from RACE. These reads were obtained on a NextSeq 500. TCRdb ran its own pipeline on the public reads, namely fastp trimming at Q25 and MiXCR clone calling, and kept in-frame beta chains. Rows are unified per CDR3 protein, each entry keeping the most common DNA and genes. The sample records under 120,000 distinct CDR3 sequences, about 10% of which are singletons. Approximately 3.5% of the sample belongs to the ten largest clones. This specimen's time point label, per the study, means: patch test 1, 2 weeks after DPC sensitization. The treatment or condition label on this specimen signifies: therapeutic diphenylcyclopropenone sensitization with weekly scalp DPC. The sequencing here drew on whole blood, taken in connection with sensitization to the hapten diphenylcyclopropenone (DPC). The receptors were sampled from a woman in her thirties or forties with alopecia areata. Some clones in this sample may be carry-over from other donors' samples.

This clonotype was counted between two and nine times. This chain uses TRBV29-1 with TRBJ1-1; D not resolved. Trimming took 8 bases from V and 1 from J, leaving 14 bases between them. Germline V gene data show CDR1 as SQVTM and CDR2 as ANQGSEA. The CDR3 sequence is 13 residues long. CDR3 DNA: TGCAGCAGCCTTGTGACAAAGAACACTGAAGCTTTCTTT. It specifies CSSLVTKNTEAFF.

This clonotype was detected ten times or more. The chain uses TRBV6-5 and TRBJ1-1, with 7 bases matching TRBD1. The CDR3 covers 15 residues. After removal of 6 bases from V and 6 bases from J, the junction contained 13 bases not matched to a gene. Germline-derived CDR1 and CDR2 are MNHEY and SVGAGI. CDR3 nucleotides: TGTGCCAGCAGACGACTCTCAGGGGGTCGCGCTGAAGCTTTCTTT. The encoded protein is CASRRLSGGRAEAFF.

Ten or more counts support this clonotype. The genes are TRBV7-6 and TRBJ2-2; D unresolved. Germline V gene sequence: CDR1 SGHVS, CDR2 FNYEAQ. CDR3 length: 16 amino acids. V gave up 0 bases and J gave up 3 bases, with 11 bases separating them. The CDR3 region has the DNA TGTGCCAGCAGCTTAGCAGGGTCGGTCTACACCGGGGAGCTGTTTTTT. This gives the protein CASSLAGSVYTGELFF.

This clonotype was found many times. The V and J genes are TRBV6-2 or TRBV6-3 and TRBJ2-2; possible D gene TRBD1, 5 bases. With 3 bases removed from V and 4 bases from J, the gap between germline ends came to 12 bases. Germline lookup yields CDR1 MNHEY and CDR2 SVGEGT. The CDR3 length is 15 residues. CDR3 region: CASSYWGRGTGELFF. The CDR3 bases are TGTGCCAGCAGTTATTGGGGCCGCGGCACCGGGGAGCTGTTTTTT.

This clonotype was counted many times. This sequence joins TRBV4-1 and TRBJ2-7; the match to TRBD1 covers 8 bases. Trimming removed 0 bases from V and 3 bases from J; junction bases left unmatched: 10. Germline lookup yields CDR1 MGHRA and CDR2 YSYEKL. The CDR3 runs to 17 residues. The chain's CDR3 is CASSQELDRVTNYEQYF. The CDR3 DNA reads TGCGCCAGCAGCCAAGAACTGGACAGGGTAACGAACTACGAGCAGTACTTC.

The chain combines TRBV19 with TRBJ2-2, with a possible D match to TRBD2 (6 bases). V lost 3 bases and J lost 0, with 11 bases in between. The CDR3 is made up of 16 amino acids. Germline-derived CDR1 and CDR2 are LNHDA and SQIVND (reference sequence). The CDR3 region has the DNA TGTGCCAGTAGTATTACCCGCGGGGCGAACACCGGGGAGCTGTTTTTT. Protein product: CASSITRGANTGELFF.

The V gene is TRBV3-1, the J gene TRBJ2-3, with TRBD2 matching 7 bases. The CDR3 loop spans 15 amino acids. The J segment lost 7 bases and the V segment lost 6 bases, leaving 13 bases of the junction unmatched. Germline assignment: CDR1 LGHDT and CDR2 YNNKEL (reference sequence). The CDR3 sequence is CASSQSGIGKNTQYF. The CDR3 nucleotides are TGTGCCAGCAGTCAGAGCGGGATTGGTAAGAATACGCAGTATTTT.

This clonotype was counted between two and nine times. The J gene is TRBJ2-5, the V gene TRBV18; a possible D gene is TRBD2 (5 bases). V gave up 6 bases and J gave up 1 base, with 9 bases separating them. The CDR3 totals 13 residues. Germline CDR1 KGHSH, CDR2 LQKENI. The CDR3 DNA reads TGTGCCAGCTCGCAGACTATCCAAGAGACCCAGTACTTC. Translated, it gives CASSQTIQETQYF.

This clonotype showed up many times. The J gene is TRBJ1-2, the V gene TRBV28; unclear D gene. Germline CDR1 is MDHEN and CDR2 is SYDVKM. Between the trimmed V and J ends, which lost 8 bases and 5 bases, there was a span of 6 bases. The CDR3 is 10 amino acids. CDR3 loop: CASGRYGYTF. CDR3 nucleotides: TGTGCCAGCGGTCGATATGGCTACACCTTC.

By share, this clonotype counts as medium-sized (0.01 to 0.1%). J is TRBJ1-1 and V is TRBV27, with D possibly being TRBD1 (5 bases). This CDR3 region has 14 residues. Per the germline V gene, CDR1 is MNHEY and CDR2 is SMNVEV (reference sequence). Deletions cut 6 bases from V and 3 bases from J, with 14 bases between. The CDR3 DNA is TGTGCCAGCAGCTCCCGACAGACGTACACTGAAGCTTTCTTT. It yields the protein CASSSRQTYTEAFF.

The CDR3 loop reads CASSLPDQADTQYF. CDR3 DNA: TGCGCCAGCAGCCTCCCGGACCAGGCAGATACGCAGTATTTT. The chain recombines TRBV5-1 with TRBJ2-3; D uncertain. This CDR3 has 14 amino acids. Trimming stripped 4 bases from V and 4 bases from J, with 13 bases between. CDR1 and CDR2 from the germline V gene are SGHRS and YFSETQ.

The gene calls are TRBV29-1 and TRBJ2-3, with D perhaps TRBD2 (5 bases). The germline gives CDR1 SQVTM, CDR2 ANQGSEA. CDR3 length equals 12 residues. The V end lost 2 bases, the J end lost 4 bases, and 7 bases lay between the germline ends. The chain's CDR3 is CSVERGPDTQYF. The CDR3 nucleotides are TGCAGCGTTGAAAGAGGGCCAGATACGCAGTATTTT.

This clonotype was seen many times. The chain recombines TRBV19 with TRBJ1-1; 9 positions agree with TRBD1. Per germline, CDR1 LNHDA and CDR2 SQIVND (reference sequence). The CDR3 covers 16 residues. V gave up 5 bases and J gave up 2 bases; unmatched junction bases: 9. The CDR3 nucleotides read TGTGCCAGTAGTGTCGGACAGGGGAAAGGAAACACTGAAGCTTTCTTT. Translation gives CASSVGQGKGNTEAFF.

The chain uses TRBV5-6 and TRBJ2-2; tentatively, D is TRBD2 (5 bases). The CDR3 runs to 15 residues. CDR1 and CDR2 (germline): SGHDT, YYEEEE. Trimming left V 4 bases short and J 6 bases short, with 16 bases between. The CDR3 region is CASSLRGRVAGELFF. CDR3 coding DNA: TGTGCCAGCAGCCTTCGGGGTAGAGTCGCCGGGGAGCTGTTTTTT.

The chain recombines TRBV7-2 with TRBJ2-3; TRBD1 is a possible D gene (6 bases). CDR1 SGHTA and CDR2 FQGNSA come from the germline V gene. This CDR3 contains 16 residues. V dropped 2 bases and J dropped 2 bases, with 14 bases sitting between them. CDR3 sequence reads: CASSLRVGGPTDTQYF. CDR3 DNA sequence: TGTGCCAGCAGCTTAAGGGTAGGGGGACCCACAGATACGCAGTATTTT.

This clonotype was seen many times. This chain connects TRBV4-2 to TRBJ1-2; D may be TRBD1 (6 bases). Between the trimmed V and J ends, which lost 4 bases and 4 bases, there was a span of 10 bases. Germline assignment: CDR1 LGHNA and CDR2 YNFKEQ. This CDR3 spans 13 amino acids. Here the CDR3 reads CASSRTGTYGYTF. CDR3 bases: TGTGCCAGCAGCCGAACAGGGACCTATGGCTACACCTTC.

This clonotype was seen a handful of times. The rearrangement links TRBV27 to TRBJ2-7, with D possibly called TRBD1 or TRBD2 (6 bases each). The CDR3 is 13 amino acids. V was clipped by 6 bases and J by 4 bases, with 13 bases between them. Germline lookup yields CDR1 MNHEY and CDR2 SMNVEV (reference sequence). CDR3 coding DNA: TGTGCCAGCAGCTACGGGGGCCCGTACGAGCAGTACTTC. This translates into CASSYGGPYEQYF.

There are a few counts of this clonotype. The chain couples TRBV20-1 to TRBJ2-1, with 9 bases lining up with TRBD2. The CDR3 has 15 amino acids. Germline lookup yields CDR1 DFQATT and CDR2 SNEGSKA (reference sequence). V lost 2 bases, J lost 6 bases, and 8 bases stayed unmatched. In DNA, the CDR3 is TGCAGTGCTAGACCTAGCGGGGTCATATCCAATGAGCAGTTCTTC. Its translation: CSARPSGVISNEQFF.

This clonotype was seen at least ten times. The chain carries TRBV15 and TRBJ2-2; D not resolved. This CDR3 region has 14 residues. Trimming left V 5 bases short and J 3 bases short, with 10 bases between. Germline V gene sequence: CDR1 LNHNV, CDR2 YYDKDF (reference sequence). The CDR3 DNA is TGTGCCACCAGCGCCCGACTGGACACCGGGGAGCTGTTTTTT. As protein: CATSARLDTGELFF.

There are a few counts of this clonotype. The junction shows a germline mismatch at one end, possibly a read error. The chain has TRBV18 and TRBJ2-3; D not resolved. This CDR3 contains 14 residues. The germline V gene has CDR1 KGHSH and CDR2 LQKENI. The CDR3 protein is CVSSPPSTGDTQYF. The CDR3 nucleotides read TGTGTCAGCTCACCACCGTCGACCGGGGATACGCAGTATTTT.

This clonotype was counted a few times. This CDR3 is CSATRGGPVYNEQFF. The CDR3 DNA follows: TGCAGCGCCACTCGGGGGGGTCCGGTCTACAATGAGCAGTTCTTC. This chain links TRBV29-1 with TRBJ2-1, with 8 bases aligning to TRBD2. Germline V gene lookup returns CDR1 SQVTM and CDR2 ANQGSEA. Losses at the gene ends were 7 bases for V and 3 bases for J; bases not matched to a gene: 11. The CDR3 length is 15 residues.

The V gene is TRBV19, the J gene TRBJ2-5, with D perhaps matching TRBD1 or TRBD2 (5 bases each). Germline V gene sequence: CDR1 LNHDA, CDR2 SQIVND (reference sequence). Between the trimmed V and J ends, which lost 7 bases and 5 bases, there was a span of 20 bases. The CDR3 extends over 15 amino acids. CDR3 residues: CASTNTWGPQETQYF. The CDR3 nucleotides read TGTGCCAGTACTAATACGTGGGGACCCCAGGAGACCCAGTACTTC.

The table lists this clonotype with many counts. This chain joins TRBV7-2 and TRBJ1-1; D unclear. The V end lost 1 base, the J end lost 1 base, and 7 bases lay between the germline ends. The CDR3 covers 14 residues. Germline loops: CDR1 SGHTA, CDR2 FQGNSA. Here the CDR3 reads CASSLVFQNTEAFF. As DNA, the CDR3 is TGTGCCAGCAGCTTAGTTTTCCAGAACACTGAAGCTTTCTTT. Combining the CDR3 with reference TRBV7-2 and TRBJ1-1 gives the whole variable domain GAGVSQSPSNKVTEKGKDVELRCDPISGHTALYWYRQSLGQGLEFLIYFQGNSAPDKSGLPSDRFSAERTGGSVSTLTIQRTQQEDSAVYLCASSLVFQNTEAFFGQGTRLTVV.

This clonotype was seen ten or more times. The chain carries TRBV19 and TRBJ2-3, with 8 nucleotides matching TRBD2. CDR1 and CDR2 from the germline V gene are LNHDA and SQIVND (reference sequence). Germline trimming cut 3 bases from V and 2 bases from J; bases unmatched to any gene: 7. The CDR3 has 16 amino acids. CDR3 protein: CASSMRTSGYTDTQYF. CDR3 sequence (DNA): TGTGCCAGTAGTATGAGAACTAGCGGCTACACAGATACGCAGTATTTT.

This clonotype has just a few counts. The chain links TRBV9 to TRBJ1-2; the D gene is possibly TRBD1 (6 bases). CDR1 SGDLS and CDR2 YYNGEE come from the germline V gene. The CDR3 is 14 residues long. V gave up 0 bases and J gave up 8 bases, with 14 bases separating them. CDR3 residues: CASSVVGGRDGYTF. DNA for the CDR3: TGTGCCAGCAGCGTAGTTGGGGGGCGAGACGGCTACACCTTC.

This clonotype was seen more than once but under ten times. The CDR3 reads CASSFGTRYNEQFF. CDR3 DNA: TGTGCCAGCAGCTTCGGGACACGTTACAATGAGCAGTTCTTC. The V call is TRBV7-2, the J call TRBJ2-1, with a weak D call TRBD1 (6 bases). CDR1 is SGHTA and CDR2 is FQGNSA in the germline V gene. The CDR3 totals 14 residues. Deletions cut 3 bases from V and 4 bases from J, with 10 bases between.